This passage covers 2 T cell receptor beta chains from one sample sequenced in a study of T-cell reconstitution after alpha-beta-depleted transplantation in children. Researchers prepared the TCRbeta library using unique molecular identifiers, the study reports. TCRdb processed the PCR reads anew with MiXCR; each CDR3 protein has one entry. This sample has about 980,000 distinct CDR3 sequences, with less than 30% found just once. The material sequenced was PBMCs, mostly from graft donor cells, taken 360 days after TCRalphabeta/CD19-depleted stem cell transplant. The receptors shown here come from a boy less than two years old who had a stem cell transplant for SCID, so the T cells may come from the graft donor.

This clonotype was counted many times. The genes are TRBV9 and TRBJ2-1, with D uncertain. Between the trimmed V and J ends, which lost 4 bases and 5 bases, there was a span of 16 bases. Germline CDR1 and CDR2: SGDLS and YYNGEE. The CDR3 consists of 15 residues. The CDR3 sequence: CASSPTTVANNEQFF. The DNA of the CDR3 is TGTGCCAGCAGCCCCACGACGGTTGCAAACAATGAGCAGTTCTTC.

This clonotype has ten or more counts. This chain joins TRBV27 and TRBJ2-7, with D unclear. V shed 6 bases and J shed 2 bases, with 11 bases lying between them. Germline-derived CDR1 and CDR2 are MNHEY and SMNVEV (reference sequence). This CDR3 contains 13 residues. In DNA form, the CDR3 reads TGTGCCAGCAGATTGACAAGTACCTACGAGCAGTACTTC. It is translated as CASRLTSTYEQYF.